A selection of T cell receptor beta chains follows, all from one sample in a study of memory CD4+ T cells and cytomegalovirus serostatus. The repertoire was sequenced with immunoSEQ multiplex PCR; TCRdb's copy has only in-frame clones and lacks some. This sample has approximately 74,000 clones, with roughly three quarters found just once. The sequencing sample was made of memory CD4+ T cells from blood. These receptors were taken from an adult in good health and CMV-seropositive. The CDR3 runs from the conserved cysteine through the conserved F or W.

>TRBJ2-3|TRBV27
CASSLSGLSTDTQYF
>TRBJ1-1|TRBV5-1
CASSLAEDTEAFF
>TRBJ2-1|TRBV10-3
CAISAGQEPSEQFF
>TRBJ1-5|TRBV21-1
CASSKVRGRRNQPQHF
>TRBJ1-1|TRBV29-1
CSVEFQGGTEAFF
>TRBJ2-3|TRBV28
CASEGTTHPDTQYF
>TRBJ1-3|TRBV19
CASTSDGLSSGNTIYF
>TRBJ1-1|TRBV2
CASSESGGLGLWAFF
>TRBJ1-4|TRBV5-4
CASSSGRKTTNEKLFF
>TRBJ2-3|TRBV11-2
CASSLSGGRPDTQYF
>TRBJ1-4|TRBV10-3
CAISEGAPREKLFF
>TRBJ2-7|TRBV30
CAWSVGSYEQYF
>TRBJ1-4|TRBV2
CASSLPNEKLFF
>TRBJ1-2|TRBV5-1
CASSSAPVGANYGYTF
>TRBJ1-1|TRBV28
CASSLLRLRGENTEAFF
>TRBJ2-1|TRBV4-1
CASSQILVNEQFF
>TRBJ2-7|TRBV13
CASSLPPPGGPSYEQYF
>TRBJ1-4|TRBV10-3
CAISERAGEKLFF
>TRBJ1-5|TRBV6-1
CASSELGEGPQHF
>TRBJ1-2|TRBV6-1
CASSDSYYGYTF
>TRBJ2-7|TRBV7-2
CASSLKLAGLYEQYF
>TRBJ1-2|TRBV29-1
CSAEGQANYGYTF
>TRBJ1-5|TRBV19
CASSRDGTGHNQPQHF
>TRBJ2-2|TRBV18
CASSPRGYHTGELFF
>TRBJ1-2|TRBV5-1
CASSGQGTYGYTF
>TRBJ2-5|TRBV28
CASSPGTEQETQYF
>TRBJ1-6|TRBV21-1
CASPKGEGSPLHF
>TRBJ1-1|TRBV12-5
CASGEGYGRAFF
>TRBJ2-1|TRBV30
CAWSRLASSYNEQFF
>TRBJ1-2|TRBV19
CASSAPRDRASGYTF
>TRBJ1-5|TRBV19
CASSGLSIYQPQHF
>TRBJ2-3|TRBV28
CASRPRGSGTDTQYF
>TRBJ1-2|TRBV7-9
CATEPEGDLYGYTF
>TRBJ2-6|TRBV15
CATSREVGSSGANVLTF
>TRBJ2-3|TRBV4-2
CASSQDEIRIDTQYF
>TRBJ2-1|TRBV6-5
CASSYSSRGSRDEQFF
>TRBJ2-7|TRBV29-1
CSFSPPGQGAYEQYF
>TRBJ1-1|TRBV25-1
CASSGQIRAFF
>TRBJ2-3|TRBV30
CAWTKGGTHGTDTQYF
>TRBJ1-1|TRBV6-4
CASRNRGGENTEAFF
>TRBJ2-7|TRBV28
CASSLLSGGAYEQYF
>TRBJ2-2|TRBV18
CASSPPGQGTGELFF